Below, 10 T cell receptor beta chains from the same sample are listed, as sequenced in a study of cytomegalovirus exposure and HLA in healthy donors (dated by TCRdb to about 2017). The library came from the immunoSEQ multiplex PCR assay. The immuneACCESS repertoire file appears here via TCRdb, limited to in-frame rearrangements. These files lack a portion of the clones; in checked studies, under half of the deficit traces to unresolved V genes, and the cause of the others is not known. In all, the sample holds about 120,000 clones, and about 83% of those were seen once. The ten most abundant clones make up about 2% of the sample. The sequencing sample was made of PBMCs. The receptors were sampled from a woman under 40 in good health and CMV-seronegative.

J is TRBJ1-1 and V is TRBV5-1; D perhaps matches TRBD1 (5 bases). The ends were cut back, 2 bases at V and 1 base at J, with 12 bases in the middle. The CDR3 loop spans 15 amino acids. Germline V gene sequence: CDR1 SGHRS, CDR2 YFSETQ. This chain's CDR3 is CASSFSRVRNTEAFF. CDR3 nucleotides: TGCGCCAGCAGCTTCTCCAGGGTAAGGAACACTGAAGCTTTCTTT.

The chain has TRBV7-8 and TRBJ2-3; possible D gene TRBD2, 5 bases. Germline CDR1 SGHVS, CDR2 FQNEAQ. V was pared by 1 base and J by 2 bases, with 10 bases between. CDR3 length: 15 residues. The CDR3, as DNA: TGTGCCAGCAGCTTAGGTTCGGGGTACACAGATACGCAGTATTTT. Its protein product is CASSLGSGYTDTQYF. The full variable domain, in which reference TRBV7-8 and TRBJ2-3 provide the parts outside the CDR3, is GAGVSQSPRYKVAKRGQDVALRCDPISGHVSLFWYQQALGQGPEFLTYFQNEAQLDKSGLPSDRFFAERPEGSVSTLKIQRTQQEDSAVYLCASSLGSGYTDTQYFGPGTRLTVL.

The chain links TRBV10-3 to TRBJ1-6; TRBD1 agrees at 7 bases. The CDR3 has 17 amino acids. Per the germline V gene, CDR1 is ENHRY and CDR2 is SYGVKD. V was clipped by 0 bases and J by 6 bases; unmatched bases: 8. The CDR3 here is CAISESGGTLPNSPLHF. CDR3 sequence (DNA): TGTGCCATCAGTGAGTCAGGGGGCACCTTACCTAATTCACCCCTCCACTTT.

V usage is TRBV5-5 and J usage is TRBJ2-1, with 9 positions matching TRBD2. V dropped 4 bases and J dropped 8; count of bases not matched to a gene: 13. The CDR3 contains 16 residues. The V gene's germline CDR1 is SGHKS and CDR2 YYEKEE (reference sequence). The DNA of the CDR3 is TGTGCCAGCAGCCTGCGGGAGGGGTACGGAGTCGATGAGCAGTTCTTC. Its translation: CASSLREGYGVDEQFF.

The CDR3 reads CASSRLVGNEQFF. The CDR3 DNA reads TGCGCCAGCAGCCGGCTAGTTGGCAATGAGCAGTTCTTC. The V and J genes are TRBV5-1 and TRBJ2-1; no clear D. The germline V gene has CDR1 SGHRS and CDR2 YFSETQ. V was trimmed by 4 bases and J by 6 bases, leaving 11 bases between them. The length of the CDR3 is 13 residues.

This sequence joins TRBV9 and TRBJ2-5, with 7 bases fitting TRBD1. V lost 0 bases to trimming and J lost 5 bases; unmatched junction nucleotides: 4. Looked up from germline, CDR1 is SGDLS and CDR2 is YYNGEE. The CDR3 consists of 14 residues. Here the CDR3 reads CASSVGQGWETQYF. The CDR3 region has the DNA TGTGCCAGCAGCGTAGGACAGGGATGGGAGACCCAGTACTTC.

J is TRBJ2-7 and V is TRBV6-5, with D perhaps TRBD2 (6 bases). Germline values: CDR1 MNHEY, CDR2 SVGAGI. This CDR3 has 13 residues. Deletions cut 5 bases from V and 6 bases from J, with 14 bases between. CDR3 nucleotides: TGTGCCAGCAGTAAATGGGGGGTTAGCGAGCAGTACTTC. Protein product: CASSKWGVSEQYF.

V gene TRBV19 combines with J gene TRBJ1-2; TRBD1 aligns across 7 bases. Germline loops: CDR1 LNHDA, CDR2 SQIVND (reference sequence). V lost 7 bases and J lost 0; bases outside the gene matches: 14. This CDR3 contains 17 residues. CDR3 DNA sequence: TGTGCCAGTACGACCCTTACCACGACAGGGCCTAACTATGGCTACACCTTC. Translated, it gives CASTTLTTTGPNYGYTF.

This chain uses TRBV15 with TRBJ2-7; 10 positions agree with TRBD2. The germline gives CDR1 LNHNV, CDR2 YYDKDF (reference sequence). The CDR3 loop spans 15 amino acids. The junction had 4 bases not matched to a gene; V was cut back by 2 bases and J by 3 bases. CDR3 residues: CATSRPGLADYEQYF. CDR3 nucleotide sequence: TGTGCCACCAGCAGACCTGGACTAGCGGACTACGAGCAGTACTTC.

The J gene is TRBJ2-2, the V gene TRBV7-3; 7 nucleotides match TRBD1. J gave up 2 bases and V 3 bases, and 6 bases lay outside the gene matches. The V gene's germline CDR1 is SGHTA and CDR2 FQGTGA. This CDR3 contains 16 residues. The CDR3 DNA reads TGTGCCAGCAGCTTGGTTGGGACAGAAAACACCGGGGAGCTGTTTTTT. This codes for CASSLVGTENTGELFF.